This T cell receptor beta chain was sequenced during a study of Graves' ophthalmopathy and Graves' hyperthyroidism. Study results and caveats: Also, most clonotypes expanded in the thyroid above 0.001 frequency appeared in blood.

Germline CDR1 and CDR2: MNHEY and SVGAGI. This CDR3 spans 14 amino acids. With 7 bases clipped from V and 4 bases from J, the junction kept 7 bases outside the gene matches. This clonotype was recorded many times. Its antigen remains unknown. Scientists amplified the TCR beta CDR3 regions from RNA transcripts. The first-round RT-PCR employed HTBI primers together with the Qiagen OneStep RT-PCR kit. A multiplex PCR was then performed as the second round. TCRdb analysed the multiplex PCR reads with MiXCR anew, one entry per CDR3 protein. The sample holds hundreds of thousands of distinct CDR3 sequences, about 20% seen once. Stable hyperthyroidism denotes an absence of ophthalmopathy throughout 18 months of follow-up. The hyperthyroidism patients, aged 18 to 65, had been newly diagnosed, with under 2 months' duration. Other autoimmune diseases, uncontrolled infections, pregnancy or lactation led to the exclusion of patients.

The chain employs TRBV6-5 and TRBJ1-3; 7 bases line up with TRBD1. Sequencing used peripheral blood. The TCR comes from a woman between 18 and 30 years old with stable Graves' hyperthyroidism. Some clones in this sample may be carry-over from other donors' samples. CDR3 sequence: CASTPGTAGNTIYF. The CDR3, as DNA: TGTGCCAGCACCCCCGGGACAGCCGGAAACACCATATATTTT.